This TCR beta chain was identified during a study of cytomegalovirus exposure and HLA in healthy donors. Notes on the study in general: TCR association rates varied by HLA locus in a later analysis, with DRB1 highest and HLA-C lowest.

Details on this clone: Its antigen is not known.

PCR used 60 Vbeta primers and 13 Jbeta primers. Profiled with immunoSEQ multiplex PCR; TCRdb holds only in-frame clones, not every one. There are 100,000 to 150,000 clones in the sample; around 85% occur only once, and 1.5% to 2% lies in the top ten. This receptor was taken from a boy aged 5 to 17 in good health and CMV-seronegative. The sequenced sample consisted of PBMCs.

CDR3 protein: CASSVAGVSGGEQYF. CDR3 coding DNA: TGTGCCAGCAGCGTAGCGGGAGTAAGTGGGGGCGAGCAGTACTTC. V and J are TRBV9 and TRBJ2-7; the D gene is possibly TRBD2 (6 bases). This CDR3 has 15 amino acids. The V gene lost 0 bases and the J gene lost 6 bases, with 16 bases spanning the gap. The germline V gene encodes CDR1 SGDLS and CDR2 YYNGEE.